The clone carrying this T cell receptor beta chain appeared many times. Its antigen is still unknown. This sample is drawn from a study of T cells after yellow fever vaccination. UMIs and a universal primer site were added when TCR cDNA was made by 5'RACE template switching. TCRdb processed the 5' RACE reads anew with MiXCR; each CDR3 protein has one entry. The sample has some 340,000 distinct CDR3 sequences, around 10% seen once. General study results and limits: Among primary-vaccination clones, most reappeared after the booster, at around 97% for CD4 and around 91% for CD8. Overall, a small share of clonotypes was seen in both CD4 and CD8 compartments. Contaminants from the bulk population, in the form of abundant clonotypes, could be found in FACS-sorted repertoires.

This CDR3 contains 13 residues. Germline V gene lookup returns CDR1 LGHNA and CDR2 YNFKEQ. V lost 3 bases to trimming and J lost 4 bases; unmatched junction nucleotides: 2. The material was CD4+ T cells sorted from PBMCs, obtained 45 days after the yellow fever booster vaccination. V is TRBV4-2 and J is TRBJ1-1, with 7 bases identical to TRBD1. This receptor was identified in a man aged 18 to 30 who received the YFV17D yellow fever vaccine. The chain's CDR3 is CASSHTGATEAFF. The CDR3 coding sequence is TGTGCCAGCAGCCATACAGGGGCCACTGAAGCTTTCTTT.